This T cell receptor (beta chain) was sequenced in a study of early T cells in non-severe SARS-CoV-2 infection. This clonotype was counted many times. In the library, individual cDNA molecules carried attached unique molecular identifiers. TCRdb fed the 5' RACE reads into MiXCR, producing one record per CDR3 protein. The sample contains 60,000 to 75,000 distinct CDR3 sequences, 10% to 15% of which appear only once. Sequencing was done on a sample of whole blood. The source is an adult who was a healthcare worker with PCR-confirmed SARS-CoV-2 infection or an uninfected control (not recorded which).

The CDR3 loop reads CASSPRGHKNIQYF. Here the CDR3 DNA reads TGTGCCAGCAGCCCCCGAGGGCACAAAAACATTCAGTACTTC. This chain links TRBV7-9 with TRBJ2-4; a possible D gene is TRBD2 (5 bases). The CDR3 consists of 14 residues. V was pared by 5 bases and J by 3 bases, with 11 bases between. Germline CDR1 reads SEHNR; CDR2 reads FQNEAQ (reference sequence).